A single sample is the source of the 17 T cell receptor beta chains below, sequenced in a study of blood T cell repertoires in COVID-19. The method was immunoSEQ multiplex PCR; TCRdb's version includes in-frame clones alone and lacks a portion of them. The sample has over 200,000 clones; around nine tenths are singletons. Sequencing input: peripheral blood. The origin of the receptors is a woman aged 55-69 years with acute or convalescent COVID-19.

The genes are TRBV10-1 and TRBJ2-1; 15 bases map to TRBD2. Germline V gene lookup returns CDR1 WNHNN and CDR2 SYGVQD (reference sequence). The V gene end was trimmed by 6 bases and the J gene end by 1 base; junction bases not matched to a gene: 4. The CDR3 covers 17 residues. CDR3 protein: CASSSGTSGRSYNEQFF. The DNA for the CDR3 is TGCGCCAGCAGCTCCGGGACTAGCGGGAGGTCCTACAATGAGCAGTTCTTC.

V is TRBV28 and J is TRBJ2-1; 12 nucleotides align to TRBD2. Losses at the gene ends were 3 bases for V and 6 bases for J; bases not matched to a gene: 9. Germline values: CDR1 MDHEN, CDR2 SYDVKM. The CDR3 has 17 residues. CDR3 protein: CASSFGGLAGPSNEQFF. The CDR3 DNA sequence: TGTGCCAGCAGTTTCGGGGGACTAGCGGGCCCCTCCAATGAGCAGTTCTTC. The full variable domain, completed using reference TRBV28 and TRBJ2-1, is DVKVTQSSRYLVKRTGEKVFLECVQDMDHENMFWYRQDPGLGLRLIYFSYDVKMKEKGDIPEGYSVSREKKERFSLILESASTNQTSMYLCASSFGGLAGPSNEQFFGPGTRLTVL.

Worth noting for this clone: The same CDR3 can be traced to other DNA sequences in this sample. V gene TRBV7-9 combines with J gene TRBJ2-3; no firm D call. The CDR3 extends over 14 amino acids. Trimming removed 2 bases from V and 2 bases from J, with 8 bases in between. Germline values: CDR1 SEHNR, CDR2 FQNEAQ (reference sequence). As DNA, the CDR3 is TGTGCCAGCAGCTTAAGTGACTCCACAGATACGCAGTATTTT. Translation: CASSLSDSTDTQYF.

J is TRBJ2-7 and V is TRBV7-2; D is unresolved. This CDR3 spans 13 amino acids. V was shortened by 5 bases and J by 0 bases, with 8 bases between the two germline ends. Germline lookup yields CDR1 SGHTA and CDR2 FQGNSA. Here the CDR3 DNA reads TGTGCCAGCAGCCCTTTTAGCTCCTACGAGCAGTACTTC. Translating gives CASSPFSSYEQYF.

As DNA, the CDR3 is TGTGCCAGCGGGACGGGACAGGGAACAGATACGCAGTATTTT. Translated: CASGTGQGTDTQYF. The genes are TRBV28 and TRBJ2-3, with 9 nucleotides matching TRBD1. Trimming at V came to 8 bases and at J to 3 bases, leaving 6 bases not matched to a gene. The CDR3 loop spans 14 amino acids. Germline CDR1 MDHEN, CDR2 SYDVKM.

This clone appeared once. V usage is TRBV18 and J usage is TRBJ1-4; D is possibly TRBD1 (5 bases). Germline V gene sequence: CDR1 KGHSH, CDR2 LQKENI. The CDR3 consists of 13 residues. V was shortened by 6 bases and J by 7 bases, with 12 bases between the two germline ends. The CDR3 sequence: CASSRQGSEKLFF. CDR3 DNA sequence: TGTGCCAGCTCCCGGCAGGGTAGTGAAAAACTGTTTTTT. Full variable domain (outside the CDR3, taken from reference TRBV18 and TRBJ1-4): NAGVMQNPRHLVRRRGQEARLRCSPMKGHSHVYWYRQLPEEGLKFMVYLQKENIIDESGMPKERFSAEFPKEGPSILRIQQVVRGDSAAYFCASSRQGSEKLFFGSGTQLSVL.

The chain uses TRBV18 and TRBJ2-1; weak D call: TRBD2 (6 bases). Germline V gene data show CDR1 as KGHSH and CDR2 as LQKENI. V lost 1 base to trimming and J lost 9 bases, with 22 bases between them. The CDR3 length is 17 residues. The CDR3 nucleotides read TGTGCCAGCTCACCACGGGACTCCTCCCCGAACTACGGTGAGCAGTTCTTC. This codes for CASSPRDSSPNYGEQFF.

The CDR3 DNA reads TGTGCCAGCAGTGAGAGGGGGCTGGGAAATGAGCAGTTCTTC. It is translated as CASSERGLGNEQFF. J is TRBJ2-1 and V is TRBV6-1; 7 positions agree with TRBD1. The CDR3 extends over 14 amino acids. Per germline, CDR1 MNHNS and CDR2 SASEGT. After removal of 3 bases from V and 7 bases from J, the junction contained 6 bases not matched to a gene.

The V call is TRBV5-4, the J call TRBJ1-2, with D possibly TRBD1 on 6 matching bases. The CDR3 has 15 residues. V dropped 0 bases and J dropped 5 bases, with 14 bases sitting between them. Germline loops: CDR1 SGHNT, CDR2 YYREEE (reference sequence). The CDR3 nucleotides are TGTGCCAGCAGCTTGGAGGTTAGGGGGGGATATGGCTACACCTTC. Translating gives CASSLEVRGGYGYTF.

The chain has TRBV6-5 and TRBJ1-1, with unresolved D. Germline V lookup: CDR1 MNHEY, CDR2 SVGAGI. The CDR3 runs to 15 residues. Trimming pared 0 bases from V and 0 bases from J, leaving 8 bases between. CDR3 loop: CASSYSRQMNTEAFF. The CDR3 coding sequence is TGTGCCAGCAGTTACTCGCGGCAAATGAACACTGAAGCTTTCTTT.

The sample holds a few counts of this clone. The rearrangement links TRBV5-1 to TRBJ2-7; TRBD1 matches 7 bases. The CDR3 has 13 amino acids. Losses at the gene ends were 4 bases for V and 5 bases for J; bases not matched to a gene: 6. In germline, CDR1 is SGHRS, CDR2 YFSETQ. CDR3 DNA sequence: TGCGCCAGCAGCCGCGACAGGGCCAACGAGCAGTACTTC. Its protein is CASSRDRANEQYF.

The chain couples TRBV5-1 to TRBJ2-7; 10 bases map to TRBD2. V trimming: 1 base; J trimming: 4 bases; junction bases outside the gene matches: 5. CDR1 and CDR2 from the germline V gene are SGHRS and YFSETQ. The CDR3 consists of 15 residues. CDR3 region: CASSLSGTSEYEQYF. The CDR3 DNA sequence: TGCGCCAGCAGCTTGTCGGGGACTAGCGAGTACGAGCAGTACTTC.

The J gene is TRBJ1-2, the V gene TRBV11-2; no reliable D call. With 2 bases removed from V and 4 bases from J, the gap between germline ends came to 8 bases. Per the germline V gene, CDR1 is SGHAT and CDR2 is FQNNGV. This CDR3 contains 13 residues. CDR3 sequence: CASSLLGSYGYTF. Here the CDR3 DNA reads TGTGCCAGCAGCTTATTGGGCAGCTATGGCTACACCTTC.

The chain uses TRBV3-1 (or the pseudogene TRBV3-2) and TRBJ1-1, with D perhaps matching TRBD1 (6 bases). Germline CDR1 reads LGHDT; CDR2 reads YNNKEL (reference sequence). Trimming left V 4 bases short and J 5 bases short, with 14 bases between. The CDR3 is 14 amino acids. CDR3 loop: CASSPKQGLTEAFF. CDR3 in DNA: TGTGCCAGCAGCCCGAAACAGGGTTTAACTGAAGCTTTCTTT.

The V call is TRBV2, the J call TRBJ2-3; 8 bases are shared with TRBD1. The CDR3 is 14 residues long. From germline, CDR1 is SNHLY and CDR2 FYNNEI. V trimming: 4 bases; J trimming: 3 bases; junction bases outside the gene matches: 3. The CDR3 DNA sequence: TGTGCCAGCAGTGCCGGACAGGGAACAGATACGCAGTATTTT. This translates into CASSAGQGTDTQYF.

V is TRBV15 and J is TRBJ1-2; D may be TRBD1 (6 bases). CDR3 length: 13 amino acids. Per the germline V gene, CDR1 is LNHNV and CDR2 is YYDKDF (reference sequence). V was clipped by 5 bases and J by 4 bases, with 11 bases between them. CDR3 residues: CATSADRSYGYTF. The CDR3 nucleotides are TGTGCCACCAGCGCCGACAGGAGCTATGGCTACACCTTC. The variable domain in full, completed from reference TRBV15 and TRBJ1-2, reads DAMVIQNPRYQVTQFGKPVTLSCSQTLNHNVMYWYQQKSSQAPKLLFHYYDKDFNNEADTPDNFQSRRPNTSFCFLDIRSPGLGDTAMYLCATSADRSYGYTFGSGTRLTVV.

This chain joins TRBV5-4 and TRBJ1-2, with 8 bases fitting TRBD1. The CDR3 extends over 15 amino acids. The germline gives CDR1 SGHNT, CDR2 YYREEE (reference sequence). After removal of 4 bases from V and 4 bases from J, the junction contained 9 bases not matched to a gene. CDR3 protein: CASSDRGGDSYGYTF. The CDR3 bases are TGTGCCAGCAGCGACAGGGGAGGGGATTCCTATGGCTACACCTTC.